This T cell receptor (beta chain) was recovered during a study of shared clonotypes between healthy human individuals. Study-level information: Donors consisted of two women and a few men between 18 and 49.

Unsorted PBMC replicate PCRs used about 310 ng DNA, 25,000 to 35,000 T cell genomes. Assay: immunoSEQ multiplex PCR; the TCRdb copy retains only in-frame clones and omits some. Of fewer than 650,000 clones listed, around 78% are singletons. Adult donors, all healthy and HIV-negative, had no recent acute infections or vaccinations. Caucasian adults living in Nashville, Tennessee, provided all samples. The material sequenced was PBMCs. The sequence was obtained from a woman in her thirties or forties in good health. Some clones in this sample may be carry-over from other donors' samples.

The CDR3 region has the DNA TGTGCCAGTAGTATAATAGCGCGGGAAGGGTACGAGCAGTACTTC. Translated, it gives CASSIIAREGYEQYF. The V gene is TRBV19, the J gene TRBJ2-7; possible D gene TRBD2, 6 bases. V lost 2 bases to trimming and J lost 4 bases, with 15 bases between them. CDR1 LNHDA and CDR2 SQIVND come from the germline V gene (reference sequence). CDR3 length equals 15 residues.